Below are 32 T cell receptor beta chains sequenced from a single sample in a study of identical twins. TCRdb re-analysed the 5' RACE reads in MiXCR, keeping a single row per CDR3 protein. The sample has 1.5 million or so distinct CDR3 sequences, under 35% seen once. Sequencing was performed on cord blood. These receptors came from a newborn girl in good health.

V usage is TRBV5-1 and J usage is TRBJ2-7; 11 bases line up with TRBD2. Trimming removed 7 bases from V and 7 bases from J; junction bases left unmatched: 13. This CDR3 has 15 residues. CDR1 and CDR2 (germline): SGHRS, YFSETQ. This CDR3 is CASFTGTSGYNEQYF. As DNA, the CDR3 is TGCGCCAGCTTCACCGGGACTAGCGGCTACAATGAGCAGTACTTC.

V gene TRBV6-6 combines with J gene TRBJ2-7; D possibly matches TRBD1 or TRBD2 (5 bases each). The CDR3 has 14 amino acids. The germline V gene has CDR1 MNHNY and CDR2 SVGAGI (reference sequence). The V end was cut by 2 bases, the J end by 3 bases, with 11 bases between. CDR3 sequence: CASSYGDPYYEQYF. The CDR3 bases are TGTGCCAGCAGTTACGGGGACCCCTACTACGAGCAGTACTTC.

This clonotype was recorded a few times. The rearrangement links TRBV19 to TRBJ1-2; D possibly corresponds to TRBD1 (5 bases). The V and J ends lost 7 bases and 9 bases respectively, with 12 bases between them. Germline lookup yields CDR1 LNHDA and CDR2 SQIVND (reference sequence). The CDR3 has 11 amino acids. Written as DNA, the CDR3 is TGTGCCAGTACCCTAGGGGATCGCTACACCTTC. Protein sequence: CASTLGDRYTF.

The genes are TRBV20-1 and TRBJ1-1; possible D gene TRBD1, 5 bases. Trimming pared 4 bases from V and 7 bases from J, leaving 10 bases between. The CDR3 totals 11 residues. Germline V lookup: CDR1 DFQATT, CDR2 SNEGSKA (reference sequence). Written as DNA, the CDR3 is TGCAGTGCTAATGCCGGGGGTGAAGCTTTCTTT. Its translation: CSANAGGEAFF.

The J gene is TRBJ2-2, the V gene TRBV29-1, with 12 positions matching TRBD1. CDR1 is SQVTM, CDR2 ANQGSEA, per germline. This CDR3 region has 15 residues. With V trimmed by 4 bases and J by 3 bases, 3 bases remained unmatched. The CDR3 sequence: CSVGRDRGHTGELFF. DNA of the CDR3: TGCAGCGTTGGACGGGACAGGGGGCACACCGGGGAGCTGTTTTTT.

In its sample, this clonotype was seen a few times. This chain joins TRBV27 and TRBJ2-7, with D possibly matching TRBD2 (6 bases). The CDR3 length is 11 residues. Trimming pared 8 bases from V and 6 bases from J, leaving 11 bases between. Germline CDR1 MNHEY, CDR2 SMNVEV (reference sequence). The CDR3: CASCGNTEQYF. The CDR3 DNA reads TGTGCCAGCTGCGGGAATACCGAGCAGTACTTC.

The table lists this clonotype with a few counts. CDR3 in DNA: TGCGCCAGCAGCTTGATCTTATACTACAATGAGCAGTTCTTC. Translated, it gives CASSLILYYNEQFF. This chain joins TRBV5-1 and TRBJ2-1; D remains ambiguous. Trimming left V 1 base short and J 3 bases short, with 8 bases between. The germline CDR1 and CDR2 sequences are SGHRS and YFSETQ. CDR3 length: 14 amino acids.

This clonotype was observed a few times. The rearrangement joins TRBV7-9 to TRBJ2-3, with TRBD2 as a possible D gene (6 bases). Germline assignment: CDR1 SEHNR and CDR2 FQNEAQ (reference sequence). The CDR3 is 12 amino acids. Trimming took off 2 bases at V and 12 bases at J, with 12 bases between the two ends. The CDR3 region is CASSLKLASQYF. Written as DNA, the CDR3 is TGTGCCAGCAGCTTAAAACTAGCTTCCCAGTATTTT. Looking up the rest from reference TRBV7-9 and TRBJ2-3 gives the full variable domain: DTGVSQNPRHKITKRGQNVTFRCDPISEHNRLYWYRQTLGQGPEFLTYFQNEAQLEKSRLLSDRFSAERPKGSFSTLEIQRTEQGDSAMYLCASSLKLASQYFGPGTRLTVL.

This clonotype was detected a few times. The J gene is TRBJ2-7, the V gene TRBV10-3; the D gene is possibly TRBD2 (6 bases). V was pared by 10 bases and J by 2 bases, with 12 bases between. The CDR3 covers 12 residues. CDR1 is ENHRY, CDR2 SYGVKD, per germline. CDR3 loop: CATLADPYEQYF. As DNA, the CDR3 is TGTGCCACCTTAGCGGACCCCTACGAGCAGTACTTC.

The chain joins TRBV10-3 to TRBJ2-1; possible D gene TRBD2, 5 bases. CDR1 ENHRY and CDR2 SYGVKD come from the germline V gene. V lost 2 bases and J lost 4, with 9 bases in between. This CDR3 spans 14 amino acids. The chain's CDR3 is CAISEAGIYNEQFF. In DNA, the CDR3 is TGTGCCATCAGTGAGGCCGGGATTTACAATGAGCAGTTCTTC.

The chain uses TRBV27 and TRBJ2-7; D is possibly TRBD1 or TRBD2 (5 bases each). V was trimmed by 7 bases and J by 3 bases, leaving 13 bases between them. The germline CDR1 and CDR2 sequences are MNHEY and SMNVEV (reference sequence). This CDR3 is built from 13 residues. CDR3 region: CASIRDPDYEQYF. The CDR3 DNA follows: TGTGCCAGCATCCGGGACCCAGACTACGAGCAGTACTTC.

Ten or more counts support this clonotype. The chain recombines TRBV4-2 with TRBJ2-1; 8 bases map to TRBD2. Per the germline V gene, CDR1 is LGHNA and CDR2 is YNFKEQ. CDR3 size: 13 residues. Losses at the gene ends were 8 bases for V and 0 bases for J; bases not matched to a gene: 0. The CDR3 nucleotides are TGTGCCAGCGCGGGGGGCTCCTACAATGAGCAGTTCTTC. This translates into CASAGGSYNEQFF.

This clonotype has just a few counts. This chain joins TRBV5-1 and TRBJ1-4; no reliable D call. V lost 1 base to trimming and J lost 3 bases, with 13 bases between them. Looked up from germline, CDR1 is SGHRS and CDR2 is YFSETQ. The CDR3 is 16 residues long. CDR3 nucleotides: TGCGCCAGCAGCTTGCTCCACCTCGGGGCTAATGAAAAACTGTTTTTT. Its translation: CASSLLHLGANEKLFF.

This chain's CDR3 is CASSLATSESSYEQYF. The CDR3 DNA is TGTGCCAGCAGCTTAGCGACCAGCGAGAGCTCCTACGAGCAGTACTTC. This chain links TRBV7-2 with TRBJ2-7; D is ambiguous. CDR3 length: 16 amino acids. Trimming left V 0 bases short and J 0 bases short, with 12 bases between. CDR1 and CDR2 (germline): SGHTA, FQGNSA.

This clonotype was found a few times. CDR3: CASSLEVRLARGNEQFF. The DNA for the CDR3 is TGTGCCAGCAGCTTAGAGGTTCGGCTTGCTAGGGGCAATGAGCAGTTCTTC. The rearrangement uses TRBV7-2 and TRBJ2-1; perhaps TRBD1 as D (5 bases). This CDR3 is 17 amino acids long. Trimming removed 1 base at V and 6 bases at J, with 19 bases between. In germline, CDR1 is SGHTA, CDR2 FQGNSA.

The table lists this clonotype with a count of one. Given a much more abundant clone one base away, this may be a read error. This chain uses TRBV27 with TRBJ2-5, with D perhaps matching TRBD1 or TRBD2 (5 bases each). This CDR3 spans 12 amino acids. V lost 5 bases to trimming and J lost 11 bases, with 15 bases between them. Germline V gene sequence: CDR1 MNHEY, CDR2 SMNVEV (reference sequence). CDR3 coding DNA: TGTGCCAGCAGTCTGCCGGGGACCCAGCAGTACTTC. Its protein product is CASSLPGTQQYF.

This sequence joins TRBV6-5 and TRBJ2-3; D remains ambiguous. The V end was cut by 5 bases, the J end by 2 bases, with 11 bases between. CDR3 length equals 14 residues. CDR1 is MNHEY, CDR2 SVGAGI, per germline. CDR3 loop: CASSHPDHTDTQYF. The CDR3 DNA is TGTGCCAGCAGTCATCCCGACCACACAGATACGCAGTATTTT.

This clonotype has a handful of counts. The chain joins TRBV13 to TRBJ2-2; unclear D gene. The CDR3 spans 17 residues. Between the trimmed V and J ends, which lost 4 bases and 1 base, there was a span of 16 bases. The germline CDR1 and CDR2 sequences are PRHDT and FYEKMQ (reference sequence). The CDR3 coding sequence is TGTGCCAGCAGCTCCACCGTCCAAACGGAGAACACCGGGGAGCTGTTTTTT. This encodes CASSSTVQTENTGELFF.

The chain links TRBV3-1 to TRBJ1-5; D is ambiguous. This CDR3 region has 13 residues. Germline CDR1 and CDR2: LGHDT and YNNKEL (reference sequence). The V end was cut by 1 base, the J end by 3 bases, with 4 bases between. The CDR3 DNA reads TGTGCCAGCAGCCAAGTTCACAATCAGCCCCAGCATTTT. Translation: CASSQVHNQPQHF.

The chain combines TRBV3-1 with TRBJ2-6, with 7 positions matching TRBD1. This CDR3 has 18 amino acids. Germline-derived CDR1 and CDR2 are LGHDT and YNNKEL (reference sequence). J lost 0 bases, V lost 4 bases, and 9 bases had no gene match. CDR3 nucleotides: TGTGCCAGCAGCCCGCAGACAGGGACCTTCTCTGGGGCCAACGTCCTGACTTTC. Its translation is CASSPQTGTFSGANVLTF.

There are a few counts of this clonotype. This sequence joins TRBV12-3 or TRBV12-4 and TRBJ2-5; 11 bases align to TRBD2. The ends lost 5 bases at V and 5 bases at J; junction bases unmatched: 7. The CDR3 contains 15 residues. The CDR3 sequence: CASSIGTSGRETQYF. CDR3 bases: TGTGCCAGCAGTATAGGGACTAGCGGCCGCGAGACCCAGTACTTC.

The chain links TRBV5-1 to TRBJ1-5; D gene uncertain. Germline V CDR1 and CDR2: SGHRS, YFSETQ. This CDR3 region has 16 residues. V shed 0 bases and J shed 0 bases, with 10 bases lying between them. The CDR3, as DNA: TGCGCCAGCAGCTTGGACGGGATTATTAGCAATCAGCCCCAGCATTTT. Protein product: CASSLDGIISNQPQHF.

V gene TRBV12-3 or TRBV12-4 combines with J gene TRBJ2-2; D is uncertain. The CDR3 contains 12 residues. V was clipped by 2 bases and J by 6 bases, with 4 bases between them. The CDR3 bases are TGTGCCAGCAGTTTAAGGTCCGGGGAGCTGTTTTTT. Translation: CASSLRSGELFF.

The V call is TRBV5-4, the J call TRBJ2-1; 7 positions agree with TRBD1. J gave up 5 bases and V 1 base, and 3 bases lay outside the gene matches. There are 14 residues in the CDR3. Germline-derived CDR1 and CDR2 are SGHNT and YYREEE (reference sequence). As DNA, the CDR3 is TGTGCCAGCAGCTTGAGGGGGCACAACAATGAGCAGTTCTTC. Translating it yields CASSLRGHNNEQFF.

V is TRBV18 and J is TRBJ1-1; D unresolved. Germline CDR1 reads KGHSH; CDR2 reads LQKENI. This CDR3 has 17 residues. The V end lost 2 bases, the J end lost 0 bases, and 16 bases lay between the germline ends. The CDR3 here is CASSPGRRNQVNTEAFF. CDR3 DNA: TGTGCCAGCTCACCAGGCAGGAGGAATCAAGTGAACACTGAAGCTTTCTTT.

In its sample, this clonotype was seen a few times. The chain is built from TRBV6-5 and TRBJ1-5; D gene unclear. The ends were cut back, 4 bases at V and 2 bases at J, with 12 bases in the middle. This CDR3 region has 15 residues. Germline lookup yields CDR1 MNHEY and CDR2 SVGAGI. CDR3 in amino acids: CASSLTRRGNQPQHF. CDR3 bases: TGTGCCAGCAGTTTAACTAGACGGGGCAATCAGCCCCAGCATTTT.

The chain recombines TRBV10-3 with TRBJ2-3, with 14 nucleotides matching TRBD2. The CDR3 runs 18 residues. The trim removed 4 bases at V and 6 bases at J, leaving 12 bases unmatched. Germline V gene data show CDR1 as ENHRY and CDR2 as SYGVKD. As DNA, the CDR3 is TGTGCCATCAGTGCTACGGGGACTAGCGGGAGAAATGGGGATACGCAGTATTTT. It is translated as CAISATGTSGRNGDTQYF.

The CDR3 loop reads CASSPCLWCEQYF. The CDR3 DNA sequence: TGCGCCAGCAGTCCTTGTCTTTGGTGCGAGCAGTACTTC. The V and J genes are TRBV10-2 and TRBJ2-7; D uncertain. Trimming cost V 5 bases and J 6 bases, with 14 bases left between them. This CDR3 has 13 residues. Germline loops: CDR1 WSHSY, CDR2 SAAADI.

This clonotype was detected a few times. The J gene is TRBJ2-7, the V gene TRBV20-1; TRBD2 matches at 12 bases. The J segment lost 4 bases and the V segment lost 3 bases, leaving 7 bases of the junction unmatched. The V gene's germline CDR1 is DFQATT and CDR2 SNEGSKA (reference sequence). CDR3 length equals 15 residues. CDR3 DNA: TGCAGTGCTAGCGCGACTAGCGGGAGTCCGTACGAGCAGTACTTC. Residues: CSASATSGSPYEQYF.

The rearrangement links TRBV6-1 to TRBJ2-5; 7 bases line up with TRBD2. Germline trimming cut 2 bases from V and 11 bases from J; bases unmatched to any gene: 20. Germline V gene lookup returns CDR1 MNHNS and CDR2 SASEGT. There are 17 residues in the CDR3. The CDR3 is CASSEWPQLAMVNEQYF. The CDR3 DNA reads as TGTGCCAGCAGTGAATGGCCTCAACTAGCGATGGTCAATGAGCAGTACTTC.

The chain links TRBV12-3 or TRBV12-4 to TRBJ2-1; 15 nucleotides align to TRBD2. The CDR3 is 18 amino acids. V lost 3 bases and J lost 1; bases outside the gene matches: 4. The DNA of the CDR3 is TGTGCCAGCAGTTTTTACGGACTAGCGGGAGGGTCCTACAATGAGCAGTTCTTC. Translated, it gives CASSFYGLAGGSYNEQFF.

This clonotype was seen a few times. CDR3 sequence: CSAIAHLAGGPPNEQFF. CDR3 bases: TGCAGTGCTATTGCCCATCTAGCGGGAGGTCCCCCTAATGAGCAGTTCTTC. This rearrangement joins TRBV20-1 to TRBJ2-1, with TRBD2 matching over 11 bases. Germline V gene lookup returns CDR1 DFQATT and CDR2 SNEGSKA (reference sequence). This CDR3 spans 17 amino acids. J gave up 7 bases and V 4 bases, and 15 bases lay outside the gene matches.